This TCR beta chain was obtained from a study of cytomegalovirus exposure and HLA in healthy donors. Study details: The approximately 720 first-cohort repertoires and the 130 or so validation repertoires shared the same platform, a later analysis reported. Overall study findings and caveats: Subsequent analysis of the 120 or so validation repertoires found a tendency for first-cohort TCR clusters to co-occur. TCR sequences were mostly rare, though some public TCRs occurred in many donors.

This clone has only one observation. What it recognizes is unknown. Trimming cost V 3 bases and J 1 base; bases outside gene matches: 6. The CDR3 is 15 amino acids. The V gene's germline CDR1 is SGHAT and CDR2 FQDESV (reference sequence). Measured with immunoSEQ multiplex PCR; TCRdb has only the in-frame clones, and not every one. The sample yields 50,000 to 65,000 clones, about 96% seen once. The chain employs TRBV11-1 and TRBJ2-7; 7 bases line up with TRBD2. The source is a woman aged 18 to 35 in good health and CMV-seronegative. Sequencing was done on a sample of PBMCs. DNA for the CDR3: TGTGCCAGCAGCTTCCGACTAGCAGATTCCTACGAGCAGTACTTC. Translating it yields CASSFRLADSYEQYF.